This T cell receptor (beta chain) was documented in a study of identical twins. The study, taken as a whole, reports: Out-of-frame alpha sequences common to twins exhibited a surplus of low generation probability. With abundant cord blood beta clonotypes, insertions were fewer; memory repertoires showed no such pattern.

Germline V lookup: CDR1 DFQATT, CDR2 SNEGSKA (reference sequence). The ends were cut back, 1 base at V and 4 bases at J, with 8 bases in the middle. CDR3 length equals 13 residues. This clonotype has a count of ten or more. The antigen is not known. The cDNA had a unique molecular identifier and a template-switch universal primer site. TCRdb independently ran MiXCR on the 5' RACE reads; one entry per CDR3 protein. The table lists more than 600,000 distinct CDR3 sequences, roughly 18% of them singletons, with about an eighth in the top ten. These data also featured in a second study, about T cells expressing NK-cell markers. That source reports: Seven of the eight sequenced donors were HCMV-seropositive; one was seronegative.

Sequencing used PBMCs. This rearrangement joins TRBV20-1 to TRBJ2-1; no reliable D call. This receptor was taken from a woman aged 18-29 years in good health. CDR3 in amino acids: CSARGKLYNEQFF. In nucleotides, the CDR3 is TGCAGTGCTAGAGGTAAACTGTACAATGAGCAGTTCTTC.